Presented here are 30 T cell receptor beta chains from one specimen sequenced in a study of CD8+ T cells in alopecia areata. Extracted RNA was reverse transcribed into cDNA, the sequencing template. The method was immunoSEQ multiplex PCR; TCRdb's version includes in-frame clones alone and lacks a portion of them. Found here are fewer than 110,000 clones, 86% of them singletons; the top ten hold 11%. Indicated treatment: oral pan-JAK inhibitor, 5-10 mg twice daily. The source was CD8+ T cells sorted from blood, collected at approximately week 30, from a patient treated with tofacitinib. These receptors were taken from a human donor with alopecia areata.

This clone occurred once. CDR3 DNA: TGTGCCAGCAGTTCTACTAGCGGGGGGCACCTTTACAATGAGCAGTTCTTC. This encodes CASSSTSGGHLYNEQFF. The rearrangement links TRBV5-6 to TRBJ2-1; 12 bases line up with TRBD2. Germline V gene data show CDR1 as SGHDT and CDR2 as YYEEEE. V gave up 5 bases and J gave up 4 bases; unmatched junction bases: 10. The CDR3 is 17 amino acids. The full variable domain, with the rest looked up from reference TRBV5-6 and TRBJ2-1, is DAGVTQSPTHLIKTRGQQVTLRCSPKSGHDTVSWYQQALGQGPQFIFQYYEEEERQRGNFPDRFSGHQFPNYSSELNVNALLLGDSALYLCASSSTSGGHLYNEQFFGPGTRLTVL.

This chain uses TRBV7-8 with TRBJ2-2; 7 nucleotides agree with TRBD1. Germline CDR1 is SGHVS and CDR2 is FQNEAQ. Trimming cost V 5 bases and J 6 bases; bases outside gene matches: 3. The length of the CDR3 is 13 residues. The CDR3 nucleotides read TGTGCCAGCAGCCGACAGGGTTCCGGGGAGCTGTTTTTT. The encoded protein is CASSRQGSGELFF.

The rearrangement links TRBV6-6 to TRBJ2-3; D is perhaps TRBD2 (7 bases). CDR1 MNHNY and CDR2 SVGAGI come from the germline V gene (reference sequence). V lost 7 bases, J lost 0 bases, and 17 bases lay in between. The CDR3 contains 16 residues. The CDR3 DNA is TGTGCCAGCAAAAAGGGGGGGGAGTATAGCACAGATACGCAGTATTTT. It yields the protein CASKKGGEYSTDTQYF.

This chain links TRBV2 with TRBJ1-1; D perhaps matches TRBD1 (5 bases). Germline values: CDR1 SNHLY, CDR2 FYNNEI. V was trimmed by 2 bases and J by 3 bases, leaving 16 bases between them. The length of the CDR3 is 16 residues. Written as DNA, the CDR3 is TGTGCCAGCAGTGAAAGGGAAGCGGGGGTTTACACTGAAGCTTTCTTT. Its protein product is CASSEREAGVYTEAFF.

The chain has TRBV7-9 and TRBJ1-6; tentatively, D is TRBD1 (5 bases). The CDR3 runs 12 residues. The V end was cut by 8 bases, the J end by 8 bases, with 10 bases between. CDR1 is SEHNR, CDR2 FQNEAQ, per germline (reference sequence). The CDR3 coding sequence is TGTGCCAGCGAGGGACGCGATTCACCCCTCCACTTT. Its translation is CASEGRDSPLHF. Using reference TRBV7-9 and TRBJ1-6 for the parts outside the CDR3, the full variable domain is DTGVSQNPRHKITKRGQNVTFRCDPISEHNRLYWYRQTLGQGPEFLTYFQNEAQLEKSRLLSDRFSAERPKGSFSTLEIQRTEQGDSAMYLCASEGRDSPLHFGNGTRLTVT.

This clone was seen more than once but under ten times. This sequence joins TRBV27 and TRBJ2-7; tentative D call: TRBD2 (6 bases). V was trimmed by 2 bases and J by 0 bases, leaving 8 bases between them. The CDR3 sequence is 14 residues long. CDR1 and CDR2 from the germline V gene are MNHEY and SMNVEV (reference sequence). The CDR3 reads CASSLVGGSYEQYF. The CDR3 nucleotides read TGTGCCAGCAGTTTAGTGGGGGGCTCCTACGAGCAGTACTTC.

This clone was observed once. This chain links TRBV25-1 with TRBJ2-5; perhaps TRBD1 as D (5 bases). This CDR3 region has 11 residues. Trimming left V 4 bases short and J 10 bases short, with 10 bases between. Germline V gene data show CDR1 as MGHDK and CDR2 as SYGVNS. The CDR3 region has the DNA TGTGCCAGCAGTGTCCAGGGAAACCAGTACTTC. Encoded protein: CASSVQGNQYF.

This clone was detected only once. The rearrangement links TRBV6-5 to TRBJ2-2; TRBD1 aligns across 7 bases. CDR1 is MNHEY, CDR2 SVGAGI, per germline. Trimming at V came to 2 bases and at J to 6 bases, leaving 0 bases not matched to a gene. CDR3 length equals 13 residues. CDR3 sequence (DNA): TGTGCCAGCAGTTACGACAGGGCCGGGGAGCTGTTTTTT. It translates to CASSYDRAGELFF.

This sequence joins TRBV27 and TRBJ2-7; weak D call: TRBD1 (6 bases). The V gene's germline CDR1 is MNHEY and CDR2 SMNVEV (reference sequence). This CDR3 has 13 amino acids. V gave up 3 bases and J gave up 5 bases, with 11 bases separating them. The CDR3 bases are TGTGCCAGCAGTTTCCAGGGGAGCCACGAGCAGTACTTC. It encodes CASSFQGSHEQYF.

Written as DNA, the CDR3 is TGTGCCAGCAGACCTATAGCGGGAGGTTTGGACATTCAGTACTTC. Amino acid sequence: CASRPIAGGLDIQYF. The chain couples TRBV27 to TRBJ2-4; 10 nucleotides agree with TRBD2. Germline CDR1 reads MNHEY; CDR2 reads SMNVEV (reference sequence). Trimming took 6 bases from V and 8 from J; bases not matched to a gene: 10. This CDR3 is 15 amino acids long.

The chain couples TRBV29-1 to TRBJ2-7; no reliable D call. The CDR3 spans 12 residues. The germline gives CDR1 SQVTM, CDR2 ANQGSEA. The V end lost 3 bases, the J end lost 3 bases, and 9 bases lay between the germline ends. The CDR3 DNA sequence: TGCAGCGTTGAGACTGGATTCTACGAGCAGTACTTC. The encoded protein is CSVETGFYEQYF.

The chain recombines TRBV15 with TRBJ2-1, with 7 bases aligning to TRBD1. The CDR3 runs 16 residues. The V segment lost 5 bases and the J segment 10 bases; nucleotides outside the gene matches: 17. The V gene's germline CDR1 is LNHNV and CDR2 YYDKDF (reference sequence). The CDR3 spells CATSLASTGNRNEQFF. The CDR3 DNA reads TGTGCCACCAGCCTCGCCTCGACAGGGAATAGGAACGAGCAGTTCTTC.

CDR3 sequence: CASSPKQGADSYEQYF. For the CDR3, the DNA is TGTGCCAGCAGCCCCAAGCAGGGGGCAGACTCCTACGAGCAGTACTTC. The gene calls are TRBV7-9 and TRBJ2-7; 8 bases are a match to TRBD1. The CDR3 covers 16 residues. In germline, CDR1 is SEHNR, CDR2 FQNEAQ (reference sequence). V dropped 5 bases and J dropped 0; count of bases not matched to a gene: 9.

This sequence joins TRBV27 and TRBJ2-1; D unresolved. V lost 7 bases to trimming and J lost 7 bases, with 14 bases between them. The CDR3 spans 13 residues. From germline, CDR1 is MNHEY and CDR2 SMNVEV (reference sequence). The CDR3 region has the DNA TGTGCCAGCATTAGCCAGGACCATAATGAGCAGTTCTTC. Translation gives CASISQDHNEQFF.

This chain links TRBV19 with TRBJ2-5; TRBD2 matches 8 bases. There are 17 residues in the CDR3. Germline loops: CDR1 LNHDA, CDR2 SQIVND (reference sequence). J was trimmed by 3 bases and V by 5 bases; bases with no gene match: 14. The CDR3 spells CASSVGLSGGFEETQYF. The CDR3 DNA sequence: TGTGCCAGTAGTGTTGGACTAAGCGGGGGCTTTGAAGAGACCCAGTACTTC. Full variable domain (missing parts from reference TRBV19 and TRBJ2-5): DGGITQSPKYLFRKEGQNVTLSCEQNLNHDAMYWYRQDPGQGLRLIYYSQIVNDFQKGDIAEGYSVSREKKESFPLTVTSAQKNPTAFYLCASSVGLSGGFEETQYFGPGTRLLVL.

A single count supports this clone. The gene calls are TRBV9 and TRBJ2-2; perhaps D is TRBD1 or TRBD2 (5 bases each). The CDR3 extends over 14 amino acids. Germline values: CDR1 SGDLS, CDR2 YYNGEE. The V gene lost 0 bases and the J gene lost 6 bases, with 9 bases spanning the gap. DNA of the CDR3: TGTGCCAGCAGCGTAGTGGGGACCCCCGGGGAGCTGTTTTTT. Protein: CASSVVGTPGELFF. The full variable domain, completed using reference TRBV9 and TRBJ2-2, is DSGVTQTPKHLITATGQRVTLRCSPRSGDLSVYWYQQSLDQGLQFLIQYYNGEERAKGNILERFSAQQFPDLHSELNLSSLELGDSALYFCASSVVGTPGELFFGEGSRLTVL.

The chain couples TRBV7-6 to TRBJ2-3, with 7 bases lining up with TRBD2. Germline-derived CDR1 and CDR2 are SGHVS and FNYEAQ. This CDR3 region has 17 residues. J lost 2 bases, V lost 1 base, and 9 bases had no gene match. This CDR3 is CASSLGGLAEYTDTQYF. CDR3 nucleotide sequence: TGTGCCAGCAGCTTAGGGGGCCTAGCGGAGTACACAGATACGCAGTATTTT.

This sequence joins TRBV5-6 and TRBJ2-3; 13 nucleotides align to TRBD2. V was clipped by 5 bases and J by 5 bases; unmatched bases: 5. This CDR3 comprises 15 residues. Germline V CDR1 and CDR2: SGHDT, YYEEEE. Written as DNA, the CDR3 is TGTGCCAGCAGATGGACTAGCGGGAGTGAAGATACGCAGTATTTT. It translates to CASRWTSGSEDTQYF. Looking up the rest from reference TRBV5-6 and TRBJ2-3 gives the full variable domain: DAGVTQSPTHLIKTRGQQVTLRCSPKSGHDTVSWYQQALGQGPQFIFQYYEEEERQRGNFPDRFSGHQFPNYSSELNVNALLLGDSALYLCASRWTSGSEDTQYFGPGTRLTVL.

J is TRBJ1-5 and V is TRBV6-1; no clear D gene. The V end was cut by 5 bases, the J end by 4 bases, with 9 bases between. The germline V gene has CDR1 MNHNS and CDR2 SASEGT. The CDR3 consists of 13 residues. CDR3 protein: CASSLRVNQPQHF. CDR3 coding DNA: TGTGCCAGCAGTTTAAGAGTGAATCAGCCCCAGCATTTT.

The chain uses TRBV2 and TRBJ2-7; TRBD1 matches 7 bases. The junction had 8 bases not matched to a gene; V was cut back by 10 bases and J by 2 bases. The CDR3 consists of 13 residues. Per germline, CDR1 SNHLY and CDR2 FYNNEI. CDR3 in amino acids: CAITGQQTYEQYF. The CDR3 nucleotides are TGTGCCATCACGGGACAGCAAACCTACGAGCAGTACTTC.

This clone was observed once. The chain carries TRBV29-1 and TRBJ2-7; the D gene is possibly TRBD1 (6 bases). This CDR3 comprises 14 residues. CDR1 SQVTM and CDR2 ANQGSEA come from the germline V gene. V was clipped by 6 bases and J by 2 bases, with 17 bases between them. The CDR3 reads CSVETGSDAYEQYF. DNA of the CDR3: TGCAGCGTGGAGACAGGATCTGACGCCTACGAGCAGTACTTC.

CDR3 amino acids: CAWSVLHWVEAFF. DNA for the CDR3: TGTGCCTGGAGTGTACTGCATTGGGTTGAAGCTTTCTTT. The gene calls are TRBV30 and TRBJ1-1; D remains ambiguous. The CDR3 is 13 residues long. The V gene's germline CDR1 is GTSNPN and CDR2 SVGIG (reference sequence). Trimming left V 0 bases short and J 7 bases short, with 12 bases between.

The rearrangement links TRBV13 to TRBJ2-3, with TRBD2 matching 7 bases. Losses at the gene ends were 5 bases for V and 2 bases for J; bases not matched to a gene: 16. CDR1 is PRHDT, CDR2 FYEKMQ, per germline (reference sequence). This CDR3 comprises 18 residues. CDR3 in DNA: TGTGCCAGCAGCCCCCGGCGTCTAGCGGAAACCACCACAGATACGCAGTATTTT. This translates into CASSPRRLAETTTDTQYF.

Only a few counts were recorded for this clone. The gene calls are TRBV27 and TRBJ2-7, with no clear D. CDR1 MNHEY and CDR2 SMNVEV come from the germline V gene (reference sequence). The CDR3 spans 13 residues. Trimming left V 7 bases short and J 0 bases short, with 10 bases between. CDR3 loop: CASNSRSSYEQYF. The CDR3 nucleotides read TGTGCCAGCAACTCTCGCTCCTCCTACGAGCAGTACTTC.

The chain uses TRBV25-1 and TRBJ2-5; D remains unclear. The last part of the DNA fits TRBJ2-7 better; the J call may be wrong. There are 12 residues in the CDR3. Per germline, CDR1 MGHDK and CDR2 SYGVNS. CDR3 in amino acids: CASSEYPYEQYF. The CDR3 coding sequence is TGTGCCAGCAGTGAATATCCCTACGAGCAGTACTTC.

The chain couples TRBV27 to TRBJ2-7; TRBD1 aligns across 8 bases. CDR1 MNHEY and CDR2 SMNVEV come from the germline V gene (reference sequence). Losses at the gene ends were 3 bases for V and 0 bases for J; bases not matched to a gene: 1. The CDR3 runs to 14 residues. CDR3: CASSFGTGSYEQYF. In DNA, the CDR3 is TGTGCCAGCAGTTTCGGGACAGGCTCCTACGAGCAGTACTTC.

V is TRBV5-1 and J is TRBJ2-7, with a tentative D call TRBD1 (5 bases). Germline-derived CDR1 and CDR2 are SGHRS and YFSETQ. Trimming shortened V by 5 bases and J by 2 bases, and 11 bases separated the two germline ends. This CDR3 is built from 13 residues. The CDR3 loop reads CASSPQETYEQYF. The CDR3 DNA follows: TGCGCCAGCAGTCCACAGGAGACCTACGAGCAGTACTTC.

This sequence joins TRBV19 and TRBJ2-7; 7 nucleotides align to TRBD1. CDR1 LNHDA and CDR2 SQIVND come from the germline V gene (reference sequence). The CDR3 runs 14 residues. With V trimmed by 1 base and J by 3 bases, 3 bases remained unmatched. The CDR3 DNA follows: TGTGCCAGTAGTATAGGGACAGGAGTCTACGAGCAGTACTTC. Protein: CASSIGTGVYEQYF.

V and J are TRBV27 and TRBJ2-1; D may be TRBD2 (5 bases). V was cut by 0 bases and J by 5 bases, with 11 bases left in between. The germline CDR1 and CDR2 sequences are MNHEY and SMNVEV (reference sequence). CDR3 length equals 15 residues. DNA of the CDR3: TGTGCCAGCAGTTTATCCGGGATAGGTGACAATGAGCAGTTCTTC. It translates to CASSLSGIGDNEQFF.

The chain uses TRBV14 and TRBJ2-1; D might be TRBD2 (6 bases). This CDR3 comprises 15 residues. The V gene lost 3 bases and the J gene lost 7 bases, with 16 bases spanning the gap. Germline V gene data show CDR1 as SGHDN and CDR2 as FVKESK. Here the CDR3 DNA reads TGTGCCAGCAGCCATGTGGGGGGAGGTCTGAATGAGCAGTTCTTC. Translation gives CASSHVGGGLNEQFF.